This T cell receptor (beta chain) was found in a study of cytomegalovirus exposure and HLA in healthy donors. Study outcomes and limitations: Specificity of a few CMV-associated chains for CMV antigens was verified in vitro. Some V segments, TRBV6-2 and TRBV6-3 among them, were indistinguishable and were therefore excluded. For presence/absence analyses, sequencing depth was assumed to be roughly uniform across donors.

The CDR3 is 17 amino acids. From germline, CDR1 is SGDLS and CDR2 YYNGEE. Deletions cut 0 bases from V and 0 bases from J, with 12 bases between. Although they were nominally healthy when sampled, donors likely had unrecorded immune exposures. Turning to this clone: What it recognizes is unknown.

Use of 60 Vbeta and 13 Jbeta primers characterized the PCR. Repertoires were generated with immunoSEQ multiplex PCR, while TCRdb's copy carries only in-frame clones and drops some. The data show about 160,000 clones, about 80% seen once. This TCR derives from a man aged 25-45 years in good health and CMV-seronegative. The V and J genes are TRBV9 and TRBJ1-4; unclear D gene. Sequencing was done on a sample of PBMCs. The CDR3 bases are TGTGCCAGCAGCGTAGAAACAGCCGTTGCAACTAATGAAAAACTGTTTTTT. This gives the protein CASSVETAVATNEKLFF.